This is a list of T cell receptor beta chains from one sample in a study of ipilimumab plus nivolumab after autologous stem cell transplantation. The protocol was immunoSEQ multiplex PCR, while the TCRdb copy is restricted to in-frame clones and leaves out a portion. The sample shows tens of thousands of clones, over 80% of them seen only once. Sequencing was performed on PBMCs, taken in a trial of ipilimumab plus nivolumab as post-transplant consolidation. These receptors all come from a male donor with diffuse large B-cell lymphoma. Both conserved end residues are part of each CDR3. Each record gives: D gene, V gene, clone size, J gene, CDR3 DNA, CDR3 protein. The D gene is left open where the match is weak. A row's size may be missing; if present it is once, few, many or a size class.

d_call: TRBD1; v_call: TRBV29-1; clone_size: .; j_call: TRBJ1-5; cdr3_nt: TGCAGCGCTGGGACAGGGGGGGGGCGTAGCAATCAGCCCCAGCATTTT; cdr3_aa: CSAGTGGGRSNQPQHF
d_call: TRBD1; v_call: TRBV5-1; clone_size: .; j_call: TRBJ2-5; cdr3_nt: TGCGCCAGCAGCTTGGAAGCCCCCGGGACAGGGCGTCAAGAGACCCAGTACTTC; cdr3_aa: CASSLEAPGTGRQETQYF
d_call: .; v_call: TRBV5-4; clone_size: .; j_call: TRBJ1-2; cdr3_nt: TGTGCCAGCAGCCCGGGGGGTCGCGGGACCTATGGCTACACCTTC; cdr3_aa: CASSPGGRGTYGYTF
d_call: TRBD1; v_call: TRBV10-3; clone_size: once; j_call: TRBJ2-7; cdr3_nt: TGTGCCATCAGTGGTTCGGGGACAGGGGCCAGTGTGTACGAGCAGTACTTC; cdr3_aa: CAISGSGTGASVYEQYF
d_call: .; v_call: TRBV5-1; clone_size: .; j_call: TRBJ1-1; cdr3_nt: TGCGCCAGCAGCTTGGCCGGGGGAGAAACGTACCGAACCGCAATGAACACTGAAGCTTTCTTT; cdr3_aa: CASSLAGGETYRTAMNTEAFF
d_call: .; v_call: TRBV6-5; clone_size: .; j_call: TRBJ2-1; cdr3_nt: TGTGCCAGCAGTTACTTAGGTATAAGCTCCTACAATGAGCAGTTCTTC; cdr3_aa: CASSYLGISSYNEQFF
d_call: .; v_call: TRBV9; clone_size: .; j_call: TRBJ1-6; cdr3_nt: TGTGCCAGCAGCGTAGCTGAGGGTACGGCCACTTATTCACCCCTCCACTTT; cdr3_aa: CASSVAEGTATYSPLHF
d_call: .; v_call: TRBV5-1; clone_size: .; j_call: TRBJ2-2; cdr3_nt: TGCGCCAGCAGCTGGGGCGGGGCGAACACCGGGGAGCTGTTTTTT; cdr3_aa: CASSWGGANTGELFF
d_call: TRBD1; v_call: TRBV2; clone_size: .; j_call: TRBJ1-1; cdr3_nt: TGTGCCAGCTCAGGGGGCACCTATAAGGAAGCTTTCTTT; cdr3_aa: CASSGGTYKEAFF
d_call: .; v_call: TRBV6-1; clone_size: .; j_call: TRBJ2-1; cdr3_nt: TGTGCCAGCAGTGATCCGATGACCTACAATGAGCAGTTCTTC; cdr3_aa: CASSDPMTYNEQFF
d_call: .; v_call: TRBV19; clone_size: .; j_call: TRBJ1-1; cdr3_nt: TGTGCCAGCCTTGGGGATGGGACCGCTGAAGCTTTCTTT; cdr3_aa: CASLGDGTAEAFF
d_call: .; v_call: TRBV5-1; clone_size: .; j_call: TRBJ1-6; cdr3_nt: TGCGCCAGCAGCTTGGGGCCGACAGTTAATAATTCACCCCTCCACTTT; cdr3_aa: CASSLGPTVNNSPLHF
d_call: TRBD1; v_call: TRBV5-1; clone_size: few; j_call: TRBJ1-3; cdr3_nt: TGCGCCAGCAGACCAGGGGGTAGGAACACCATATATTTT; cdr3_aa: CASRPGGRNTIYF
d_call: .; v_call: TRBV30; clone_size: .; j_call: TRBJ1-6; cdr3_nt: TGTGCCTGGAGCCCAGGACTGAATAATTCACCCCTCCACTTT; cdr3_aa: CAWSPGLNNSPLHF
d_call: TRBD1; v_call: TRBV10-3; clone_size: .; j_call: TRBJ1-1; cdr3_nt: TGTGCCATCGGACAGGGGAGTGCTGAAGCTTTCTTT; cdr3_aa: CAIGQGSAEAFF
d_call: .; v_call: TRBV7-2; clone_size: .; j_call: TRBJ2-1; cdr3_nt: TGTGCCAGCAGCTTCTGGGGGCCGGCAGGGGAGCAGTTCTTC; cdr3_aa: CASSFWGPAGEQFF